These 23 T cell receptor beta chains were all obtained from the same sample, sequenced in a study of T cells in Graves' hyperthyroidism and ophthalmopathy. Amplified TCR beta CDR3 regions came from RNA transcripts. Primed by the HTBI set, a first-round RT-PCR was run on the TCR CDR3. TCRdb reprocessed the multiplex PCR reads with MiXCR, giving one entry per CDR3 protein. The table has some 490,000 distinct CDR3 sequences, around 16% seen once. The specimen sequenced was blood. The source is a woman aged 25-40 years with Graves' ophthalmopathy.

This clonotype showed up just a few times. This sequence joins TRBV4-2 and TRBJ1-5, with D perhaps matching TRBD1 (6 bases). V lost 4 bases, J lost 0 bases, and 28 bases lay in between. This CDR3 contains 21 residues. CDR1 is LGHNA and CDR2 is YNFKEQ in the germline V gene. The CDR3 protein is CASSRDYGDIGRRDSNQPQHF. In DNA form, the CDR3 reads TGTGCCAGCAGCCGGGACTATGGGGACATAGGGAGAAGGGATAGCAATCAGCCCCAGCATTTT.

This clonotype was picked up many times. The rearrangement links TRBV2 to TRBJ2-5; D possibly uses TRBD1 or TRBD2 (5 bases each). Germline-derived CDR1 and CDR2 are SNHLY and FYNNEI. V lost 4 bases and J 0 bases, leaving 12 bases between the germline ends. The CDR3 is 15 residues long. CDR3 region: CASSGVGVNQETQYF. For the CDR3, the DNA is TGTGCCAGCAGTGGGGTGGGGGTCAACCAAGAGACCCAGTACTTC.

This clonotype has at least ten counts. V usage is TRBV7-2 and J usage is TRBJ2-1; TRBD2 aligns across 15 bases. With 5 bases clipped from V and 9 bases from J, the junction kept 5 bases outside the gene matches. The CDR3 loop spans 15 amino acids. Germline CDR1 and CDR2: SGHTA and FQGNSA. The DNA of the CDR3 is TGTGCCAGCAGCCTGGGACTAGCGGGAGGTAGTGAGCAGTTCTTC. Translation gives CASSLGLAGGSEQFF.

Many counts were recorded for this clonotype. J is TRBJ2-7 and V is TRBV4-3, with unresolved D. V was clipped by 0 bases and J by 4 bases, with 10 bases between them. Germline values: CDR1 LGHNA, CDR2 YSLEER. The CDR3 contains 14 residues. CDR3 protein: CASSQEDLGYEQYF. CDR3 DNA sequence: TGCGCCAGCAGCCAAGAAGACCTGGGTTACGAGCAGTACTTC.

This clonotype was found many times. This chain links TRBV7-6 with TRBJ2-1; 11 positions agree with TRBD2. Unmatched junction bases numbered 13, after V lost 1 base and J lost 8 bases. Germline CDR1 is SGHVS and CDR2 is FNYEAQ. This CDR3 is 18 amino acids long. The CDR3 DNA sequence: TGTGCCAGCAGCTTAGGGGTATTAGCGGGAGGGCCTTCCGATGAGCAGTTCTTC. This gives the protein CASSLGVLAGGPSDEQFF.

The table lists this clonotype with many counts. The J gene is TRBJ2-3, the V gene TRBV7-2, with TRBD2 matching over 12 bases. V was pared by 4 bases and J by 6 bases, with 17 bases of the junction left unmatched. This CDR3 spans 19 amino acids. Germline CDR1 and CDR2: SGHTA and FQGNSA. CDR3 DNA: TGTGCCAGCAGCTCGTGGTTGAAGGCTAGCGGGAGGGCCAGTGATACGCAGTATTTT. Translation gives CASSSWLKASGRASDTQYF.

This clonotype was detected ten times or more. The chain couples TRBV18 to TRBJ2-1; 9 nucleotides agree with TRBD1. CDR1 KGHSH and CDR2 LQKENI come from the germline V gene. The CDR3 is 15 residues long. V was clipped by 5 bases and J by 6 bases; unmatched bases: 8. CDR3 coding DNA: TGTGCCAGCTCAGCCGACAGGGGGACGTTCAATGAGCAGTTCTTC. It is translated as CASSADRGTFNEQFF.

This clonotype was seen repeatedly, ten times or more. V is TRBV20-1 and J is TRBJ2-2, with a possible D match to TRBD1 (5 bases). The V gene lost 1 base and the J gene lost 5 bases, with 11 bases spanning the gap. CDR1 and CDR2 from the germline V gene are DFQATT and SNEGSKA (reference sequence). The CDR3 is made up of 14 amino acids. The CDR3 region is CSARVYRSTGELFF. The CDR3 DNA is TGCAGTGCTAGAGTGTACAGGTCGACCGGGGAGCTGTTTTTT.

In its sample, this clonotype was seen a few times. This chain links TRBV14 with TRBJ1-1; tentatively, D is TRBD1 (5 bases). Trimming took 2 bases from V and 3 from J, leaving 16 bases between them. The CDR3 sequence is 16 residues long. CDR1 SGHDN and CDR2 FVKESK come from the germline V gene. The CDR3 loop reads CASSQTRWGWDTEAFF. The CDR3 bases are TGTGCCAGCAGCCAAACGCGGTGGGGCTGGGACACTGAAGCTTTCTTT.

This clonotype was recorded many times. The chain links TRBV12-3 or TRBV12-4 to TRBJ2-5; no definite D call. V lost 1 base, J lost 1 base, and 7 bases lay in between. The CDR3 is 14 residues long. The CDR3 sequence: CASSLVGPQETQYF. Here the CDR3 DNA reads TGTGCCAGCAGTTTAGTGGGCCCCCAAGAGACCCAGTACTTC.

The sample holds many counts of this clonotype. The chain links TRBV30 to TRBJ2-5, with D possibly TRBD1 on 5 matching bases. Trimming took 8 bases from V and 1 from J, leaving 8 bases between them. Looked up from germline, CDR1 is GTSNPN and CDR2 is SVGIG (reference sequence). This CDR3 region has 11 residues. CDR3 sequence: CAHQGQETQYF. The CDR3 nucleotides read TGTGCCCATCAGGGCCAAGAGACCCAGTACTTC.

This clonotype was found many times. V gene TRBV11-1 combines with J gene TRBJ2-1; 9 bases agree with TRBD1. The germline V gene encodes CDR1 SGHAT and CDR2 FQDESV (reference sequence). The CDR3 has 15 amino acids. Germline trimming cut 5 bases from V and 7 bases from J; bases unmatched to any gene: 9. CDR3 DNA sequence: TGTGCCAGCAGCCCAGGGACAGGGAGGGGGAATGAGCAGTTCTTC. Protein sequence: CASSPGTGRGNEQFF.

This clonotype has a count of ten or more. This chain uses TRBV24-1 with TRBJ1-5; D gene unclear. Germline lookup yields CDR1 KGHDR and CDR2 SFDVKD. V lost 4 bases to trimming and J lost 7 bases, with 16 bases between them. This CDR3 comprises 15 residues. CDR3 region: CATSESYPHNQPQHF. The CDR3 DNA sequence: TGTGCCACCAGTGAGAGTTACCCGCATAACCAGCCCCAGCATTTT.

This clonotype was counted many times. The CDR3 coding sequence is TGTGCCAGCAGCTTAATGGGCCCACTAGCGAACACCGGGGAGCTGTTTTTT. Protein: CASSLMGPLANTGELFF. The chain employs TRBV7-2 and TRBJ2-2, with D possibly being TRBD2 (5 bases). The CDR3 extends over 17 amino acids. CDR1 is SGHTA, CDR2 FQGNSA, per germline. The germline V and J ends were trimmed by 2 bases and 0 bases, with 13 bases remaining between them.

This clonotype was detected many times. This chain joins TRBV6-1 and TRBJ1-1; D is uncertain. V lost 7 bases and J 2 bases, leaving 17 bases between the germline ends. CDR3 length: 15 amino acids. Germline V CDR1 and CDR2: MNHNS, SASEGT. The CDR3 sequence: CASTPFPPANTEAFF. As DNA, the CDR3 is TGTGCCAGCACCCCCTTTCCCCCCGCTAACACTGAAGCTTTCTTT.

This clonotype turned up a few times. This sequence joins TRBV14 and TRBJ2-2, with 7 bases that match TRBD1. The CDR3 sequence is 15 residues long. With V trimmed by 2 bases and J by 5 bases, 5 bases remained unmatched. Germline V CDR1 and CDR2: SGHDN, FVKESK. For the CDR3, the DNA is TGTGCCAGCAGCCAAAGGGGGCTTGGAACCGGGGAGCTGTTTTTT. Its translation: CASSQRGLGTGELFF.

This clonotype has ten or more counts. The rearrangement joins TRBV28 to TRBJ2-4; D not certain. V was pared by 3 bases and J by 7 bases, with 13 bases between. There are 14 residues in the CDR3. Looked up from germline, CDR1 is MDHEN and CDR2 is SYDVKM. CDR3 coding DNA: TGTGCCAGCAGTTTCTCTTCTACTCACAACATTCAGTACTTC. It codes for CASSFSSTHNIQYF.

The sample holds a few counts of this clonotype. The chain has TRBV6-5 and TRBJ2-7, with D perhaps TRBD2 (6 bases). Germline V gives CDR1 MNHEY, CDR2 SVGAGI. The CDR3 spans 16 residues. Trimming shortened V by 2 bases and J by 6 bases, and 20 bases separated the two germline ends. The CDR3 here is CASSYNPGRGLVEQYF. The CDR3 nucleotides are TGTGCCAGCAGTTACAACCCCGGTCGGGGGTTAGTCGAGCAGTACTTC.

In the case of this clonotype: A much larger clone differs from this one at a single base, so this may be a read error. Likely a read error: the CDR3 ends without its conserved phenylalanine or tryptophan. The chain combines TRBV28 with TRBJ2-1; the D gene could be TRBD1 or TRBD2 (5 bases each). Germline lookup yields CDR1 MDHEN and CDR2 SYDVKM. The CDR3 totals 15 residues. V lost 1 base and J 8 bases, leaving 15 bases between the germline ends. DNA of the CDR3: TGTGCCAGCAGTTTATCGGGAACAGGTATCGATGAGCAGTTCCTC. This sequence encodes CASSLSGTGIDEQFL.

This clonotype was seen many times. The chain carries TRBV7-9 and TRBJ2-1; 8 positions agree with TRBD1. The CDR3 covers 16 residues. The junction had 8 bases not matched to a gene; V was cut back by 5 bases and J by 2 bases. Per the germline V gene, CDR1 is SEHNR and CDR2 is FQNEAQ (reference sequence). The CDR3 DNA sequence: TGTGCCAGCAGCGTACAGGGGGTTAGTGCCTACAATGAGCAGTTCTTC. Amino acids: CASSVQGVSAYNEQFF.

This clonotype was seen repeatedly, ten times or more. The gene calls are TRBV3-1 and TRBJ2-1; possibly TRBD2 for D (6 bases). CDR3 length: 13 residues. CDR1 and CDR2 from the germline V gene are LGHDT and YNNKEL (reference sequence). Between the trimmed V and J ends, which lost 1 base and 8 bases, there was a span of 9 bases. The CDR3 here is CASSQGGVDEQFF. The CDR3 DNA sequence: TGTGCCAGCAGCCAAGGCGGGGTGGATGAGCAGTTCTTC.

This clonotype occurred a few times. The chain couples TRBV24-1 to TRBJ2-1, with TRBD2 identical over 12 bases. Losses at the gene ends were 3 bases for V and 4 bases for J; bases not matched to a gene: 6. This CDR3 has 17 amino acids. Germline-derived CDR1 and CDR2 are KGHDR and SFDVKD. Here the CDR3 DNA reads TGTGCCACCAGTGATACATCCGGGACTAGCGGGTACAATGAGCAGTTCTTC. Translated: CATSDTSGTSGYNEQFF.

The gene calls are TRBV30 and TRBJ2-2; no definite D call. Trimming stripped 4 bases from V and 4 bases from J, with 16 bases between. CDR1 GTSNPN and CDR2 SVGIG come from the germline V gene (reference sequence). The CDR3 extends over 15 amino acids. CDR3 sequence reads: CAWISQNWFTGELFF. In DNA, the CDR3 is TGTGCCTGGATCAGCCAAAATTGGTTCACCGGGGAGCTGTTTTTT.